The present entry profiles one T cell receptor beta chain with its context. Its antigen is currently unknown. These data are taken from a study of shared clonotypes between healthy human individuals. Looking at the study overall: Donors, aged 18 to 49, were a couple of women and three men. Study results and limitations: Shared clonotypes across all four donors exceeded non-shared ones in generation probability.

Cells designated naive CD8 were CD45RO-negative and were positively selected for CCR7, with terminally differentiated effector memory CD45RA+ cells excluded. The material for each subset, its genomic DNA, was split evenly across several immunoSEQ plates. An approximately 220 ng quantity of DNA, tens of thousands of T cell genomes, went into the sorted-subset replicate PCRs. The protocol was immunoSEQ multiplex PCR, while the TCRdb copy is restricted to in-frame clones and leaves out a portion. Here the sample spans 750,000 to 1,000,000 clones, about 91% being singletons. The sequenced material came from naive CD8+ T cells sorted from blood. This receptor was obtained from a man aged 30 to 45 in good health.

CDR3 sequence (DNA): TGTGCCAGCAGTGAATCGAAAGGGGGCAGGGAAGGCGATGAGCAGTTCTTC. It translates to CASSESKGGREGDEQFF. The V gene is TRBV25-1, the J gene TRBJ2-1, with 7 bases matching TRBD1. This CDR3 has 17 amino acids. The junction had 14 bases not matched to a gene; V was cut back by 1 base and J by 8 bases. Germline loops: CDR1 MGHDK, CDR2 SYGVNS.